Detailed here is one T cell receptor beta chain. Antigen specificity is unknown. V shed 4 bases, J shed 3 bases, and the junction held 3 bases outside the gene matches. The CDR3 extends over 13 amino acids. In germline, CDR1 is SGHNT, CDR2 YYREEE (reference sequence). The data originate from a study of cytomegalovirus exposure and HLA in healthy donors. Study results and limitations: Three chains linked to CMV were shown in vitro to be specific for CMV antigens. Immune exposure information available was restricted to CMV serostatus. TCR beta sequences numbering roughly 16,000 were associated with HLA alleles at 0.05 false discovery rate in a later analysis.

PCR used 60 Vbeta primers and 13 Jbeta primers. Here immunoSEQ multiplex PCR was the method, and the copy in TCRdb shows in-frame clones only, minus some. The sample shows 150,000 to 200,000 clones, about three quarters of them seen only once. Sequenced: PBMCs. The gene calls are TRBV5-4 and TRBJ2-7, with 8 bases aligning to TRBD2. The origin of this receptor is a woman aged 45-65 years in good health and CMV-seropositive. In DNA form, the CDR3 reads TGTGCCAGCAGCCGAGCGGGAGTCTACGAGCAGTACTTC. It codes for CASSRAGVYEQYF.